The following is a T cell receptor (beta chain) sequence with its context. Its specificity is not known. The data are from a study of beta chain features in type 1 diabetes. General observations from the study: People with Type 1 diabetes carried modestly yet significantly shorter TCRB CDR3s in all four CD4+ subsets.

This CDR3 comprises 16 residues. Trimming cost V 2 bases and J 4 bases; bases outside gene matches: 7. CDR1 and CDR2 from the germline V gene are MNHNY and SVGAGI (reference sequence). The investigators reverse transcribed all of the isolated RNA, so they sequenced expressed TCRB transcripts. The repertoire was sequenced with immunoSEQ multiplex PCR; TCRdb's copy has only in-frame clones and lacks some. The table has about 150,000 clones, 6.5% to 8.5% seen once. Sequenced sample: central memory CD4+ T cells from blood. The TCR sequence derives from a man between 18 and 35 years old with type 1 diabetes. The chain links TRBV6-6 to TRBJ2-2; 7 bases agree with TRBD1. For the CDR3, the DNA is TGTGCCAGCAGTTACGCCCAGGGGGTAGGCACCGGGGAGCTGTTTTTT. Translated, it gives CASSYAQGVGTGELFF.